Presented here are 6 T cell receptor beta chains from one specimen sequenced in a study of cytomegalovirus exposure and HLA in healthy donors. The primer mix had 60 Vbeta and 13 Jbeta primers. Sequencing used immunoSEQ multiplex PCR; TCRdb keeps in-frame clones, though not all of them. This table has about 230,000 clones, over 75% appearing once. Source material: PBMCs. Source of these receptors: a boy between 5 and 17 years old in good health and CMV-seronegative.

This chain links TRBV9 with TRBJ2-7; 9 nucleotides agree with TRBD2. The CDR3 sequence is 16 residues long. Trimming took 4 bases from V and 4 from J; bases not matched to a gene: 12. Germline V gene lookup returns CDR1 SGDLS and CDR2 YYNGEE. This CDR3 is CASSPTVAGAGYEQYF. The CDR3, as DNA: TGTGCCAGCAGCCCTACAGTAGCGGGAGCTGGGTACGAGCAGTACTTC.

The J gene is TRBJ2-1, the V gene TRBV30; 8 bases align to TRBD2. Trimming cost V 6 bases and J 9 bases; bases outside gene matches: 4. Germline lookup yields CDR1 GTSNPN and CDR2 SVGIG (reference sequence). CDR3 length: 11 amino acids. Here the CDR3 reads CACGTSSEQFF. Here the CDR3 DNA reads TGTGCCTGCGGGACTAGTAGTGAGCAGTTCTTC.

The V and J genes are TRBV4-1 and TRBJ2-3, with D maybe TRBD2 (7 bases). With 0 bases removed from V and 2 bases from J, the gap between germline ends came to 18 bases. From germline, CDR1 is MGHRA and CDR2 YSYEKL. The CDR3 runs to 18 residues. CDR3 nucleotides: TGCGCCAGCAGCCAAGATCTGACGGGGGGCCACAACACAGATACGCAGTATTTT. This codes for CASSQDLTGGHNTDTQYF.

The chain employs TRBV6-1 and TRBJ2-7; perhaps TRBD1 as D (6 bases). The CDR3 is made up of 12 amino acids. Germline loops: CDR1 MNHNS, CDR2 SASEGT. Trimming cost V 11 bases and J 3 bases, with 14 bases left between them. This CDR3 is CAGGMPGYEQYF. CDR3 in DNA: TGTGCCGGGGGCATGCCTGGCTACGAGCAGTACTTC.

The chain employs TRBV2 and TRBJ1-2, with 11 bases identical to TRBD1. The CDR3 runs to 16 residues. Germline V gives CDR1 SNHLY, CDR2 FYNNEI. Unmatched junction bases numbered 8, after V lost 4 bases and J lost 4 bases. The CDR3, as DNA: TGTGCCAGCAGTGCGGGACAGGGGGTTGTGGGCTATGGCTACACCTTC. Its translation is CASSAGQGVVGYGYTF.

The DNA of the CDR3 is TGTGCCAGCAGCGTACGGGGGGCGTCTGGCTACACCTTC. Its protein is CASSVRGASGYTF. The chain joins TRBV9 to TRBJ1-2, with a tentative D call TRBD1 (6 bases). This CDR3 has 13 residues. Germline V gene data show CDR1 as SGDLS and CDR2 as YYNGEE. V was shortened by 1 base and J by 7 bases, with 11 bases between the two germline ends.